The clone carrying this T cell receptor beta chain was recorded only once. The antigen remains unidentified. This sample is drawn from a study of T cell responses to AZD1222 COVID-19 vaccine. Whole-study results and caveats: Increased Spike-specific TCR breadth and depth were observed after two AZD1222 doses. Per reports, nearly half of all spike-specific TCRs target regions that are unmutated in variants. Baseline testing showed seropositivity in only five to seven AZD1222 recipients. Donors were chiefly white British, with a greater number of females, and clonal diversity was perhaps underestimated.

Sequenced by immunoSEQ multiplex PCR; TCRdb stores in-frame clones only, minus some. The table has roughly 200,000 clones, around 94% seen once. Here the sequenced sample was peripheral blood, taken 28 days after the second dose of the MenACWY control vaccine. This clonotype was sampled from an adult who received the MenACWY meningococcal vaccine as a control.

CDR3 residues: CASSTRSGNEQYF. CDR3 coding DNA: TGTGCCAGCAGTACCCGATCAGGGAACGAGCAGTACTTC. This chain uses TRBV6-5 with TRBJ2-7, with D perhaps matching TRBD1 (5 bases). The CDR3 totals 13 residues. Trimming removed 5 bases at V and 5 bases at J, with 13 bases between. Looked up from germline, CDR1 is MNHEY and CDR2 is SVGAGI.